Presented here are 19 T cell receptor beta chains from one specimen sequenced in a study of cytomegalovirus exposure and HLA in healthy donors. Amplification used 60 Vbeta primers and 13 Jbeta primers. This table comes from immunoSEQ multiplex PCR, and its TCRdb copy is limited to in-frame clones, with some not included. Of approximately 180,000 clones listed, roughly 13% are singletons. The sequenced sample was PBMCs. These receptors all come from a middle-aged man in good health and CMV-seropositive.

This clone was seen a handful of times. The chain has TRBV9 and TRBJ2-3; weak D call: TRBD1 (6 bases). Trimming took 5 bases from V and 0 from J, leaving 13 bases between them. The CDR3 is 15 residues long. Germline V CDR1 and CDR2: SGDLS, YYNGEE. The CDR3 region is CASRSQGSSTDTQYF. In DNA, the CDR3 is TGTGCCAGCAGGTCCCAGGGGAGCAGCACAGATACGCAGTATTTT.

This clone was counted between two and nine times. This chain links TRBV7-2 with TRBJ1-1, with D perhaps TRBD1 (6 bases). This CDR3 comprises 13 residues. Trimming cost V 11 bases and J 0 bases, with 13 bases left between them. The germline V gene has CDR1 SGHTA and CDR2 FQGNSA. The CDR3 reads CAGGGPMNTEAFF. The DNA for the CDR3 is TGTGCCGGGGGGGGGCCCATGAACACTGAAGCTTTCTTT.

The gene calls are TRBV10-1 and TRBJ2-3; TRBD1 matches at 7 bases. The CDR3 consists of 16 residues. With 6 bases clipped from V and 2 bases from J, the junction kept 11 bases outside the gene matches. Germline V gives CDR1 WNHNN, CDR2 SYGVQD (reference sequence). The CDR3 DNA reads TGCGCCAGCAGCCTTGACAGGGACAGACCCACAGATACGCAGTATTTT. Its translation: CASSLDRDRPTDTQYF.

V and J are TRBV7-9 and TRBJ1-1; D is ambiguous. Trimming took off 1 base at V and 6 bases at J, with 9 bases between the two ends. Germline V lookup: CDR1 SEHNR, CDR2 FQNEAQ (reference sequence). The CDR3 totals 13 residues. In DNA, the CDR3 is TGTGCCAGCAGCTTAGTAGGTCGGGCTGAAGCTTTCTTT. This translates into CASSLVGRAEAFF.

The V and J genes are TRBV14 and TRBJ1-2; 7 bases align to TRBD1. V was clipped by 4 bases and J by 8 bases; unmatched bases: 7. Germline V gene lookup returns CDR1 SGHDN and CDR2 FVKESK. The CDR3 has 13 residues. CDR3 region: CASSRDRVEGYTF. The CDR3 nucleotides are TGTGCCAGCAGCCGAGACAGGGTTGAGGGCTACACCTTC.

In its sample, this clone was seen a few times. The chain recombines TRBV18 with TRBJ1-6; D is unclear. Trimming shortened V by 1 base and J by 8 bases, and 15 bases separated the two germline ends. Germline CDR1 is KGHSH and CDR2 is LQKENI. The CDR3 is made up of 16 amino acids. CDR3 DNA: TGTGCCAGCTCACCACGAAGCCCACCCTCGGATTCACCCCTCCACTTT. This encodes CASSPRSPPSDSPLHF.

The rearrangement uses TRBV7-3 and TRBJ1-6; D possibly corresponds to TRBD1 (6 bases). The CDR3 has 16 amino acids. The germline V and J ends were trimmed by 5 bases and 5 bases, with 16 bases remaining between them. CDR1 and CDR2 from the germline V gene are SGHTA and FQGTGA. The CDR3 reads CASSVRGGRNNSPLHF. CDR3 in DNA: TGTGCCAGCAGCGTCAGGGGCGGACGGAATAATTCACCCCTCCACTTT. Complete variable domain (other parts from reference TRBV7-3 and TRBJ1-6): GAGVSQTPSNKVTEKGKYVELRCDPISGHTALYWYRQSLGQGPEFLIYFQGTGAADDSGLPNDRFFAVRPEGSVSTLKIQRTERGDSAVYLCASSVRGGRNNSPLHFGNGTRLTVT.

The sample holds a few counts of this clone. V gene TRBV7-9 combines with J gene TRBJ1-4; D ambiguous. V shed 1 base and J shed 0 bases, with 6 bases lying between them. CDR3 length equals 15 residues. Germline loops: CDR1 SEHNR, CDR2 FQNEAQ (reference sequence). CDR3 residues: CASSLVGATNEKLFF. CDR3 nucleotides: TGTGCCAGCAGCTTAGTGGGAGCAACTAATGAAAAACTGTTTTTT.

V gene TRBV2 combines with J gene TRBJ1-2, with 7 nucleotides matching TRBD1. V lost 4 bases to trimming and J lost 4 bases; unmatched junction nucleotides: 6. The CDR3 extends over 14 amino acids. CDR1 is SNHLY, CDR2 FYNNEI, per germline. The CDR3 spells CASSARRDSYGYTF. CDR3 coding DNA: TGTGCCAGCAGTGCAAGACGGGACAGCTATGGCTACACCTTC.

This clone was counted only a few times. This sequence joins TRBV5-6 and TRBJ1-5; D gene ambiguous. The V and J ends lost 2 bases and 9 bases respectively, with 9 bases between them. In germline, CDR1 is SGHDT, CDR2 YYEEEE. CDR3 size: 12 residues. The CDR3 coding sequence is TGTGCCAGCAGCTTAAGAGTTGGGCCCCAGCATTTT. Translation: CASSLRVGPQHF.

There are a few counts of this clone. The V call is TRBV10-3, the J call TRBJ1-1; D is unclear. From germline, CDR1 is ENHRY and CDR2 SYGVKD. The CDR3 has 11 amino acids. V dropped 7 bases and J dropped 3 bases, with 6 bases sitting between them. The CDR3 DNA sequence: TGTGCCATCAAGGGAGACACTGAAGCTTTCTTT. Protein sequence: CAIKGDTEAFF.

This clone has a handful of counts. The chain carries TRBV6-5 and TRBJ1-3; possible D gene TRBD1, 6 bases. Trimming removed 4 bases at V and 0 bases at J, with 13 bases between. This CDR3 contains 16 residues. Germline CDR1 MNHEY, CDR2 SVGAGI. This CDR3 is CASSSKQGLSGNTIYF. In DNA, the CDR3 is TGTGCCAGCAGTTCGAAACAGGGCCTCTCTGGAAACACCATATATTTT.

The CDR3 nucleotides read TGCAGTGCTAGCGCAGTTGAAGCTTTCTTT. This encodes CSASAVEAFF. J is TRBJ1-1 and V is TRBV20-1, with D uncertain. Trimming removed 3 bases from V and 7 bases from J, with 6 bases in between. Germline-derived CDR1 and CDR2 are DFQATT and SNEGSKA (reference sequence). The CDR3 is 10 residues long.

This clone has more than one count but fewer than ten. The rearrangement links TRBV9 to TRBJ2-5; 10 bases are a match to TRBD2. J gave up 3 bases and V 0 bases, and 11 bases lay outside the gene matches. Germline V gene lookup returns CDR1 SGDLS and CDR2 YYNGEE. This CDR3 contains 18 residues. The CDR3 DNA is TGTGCCAGCAGCGTAGCTCCTAGCGGGGGCCTGGGGAAAGAGACCCAGTACTTC. Its translation: CASSVAPSGGLGKETQYF.

The sample holds a few counts of this clone. The J gene is TRBJ2-7, the V gene TRBV6-1; weak D call: TRBD2 (6 bases). Trimming pared 3 bases from V and 4 bases from J, leaving 7 bases between. Germline CDR1 is MNHNS and CDR2 is SASEGT. This CDR3 contains 12 residues. The DNA of the CDR3 is TGTGCCAGCAGTGAGGCGGGATACGAGCAGTACTTC. This codes for CASSEAGYEQYF.

The chain has TRBV20-1 and TRBJ1-1; possible D gene TRBD1, 6 bases. V dropped 2 bases and J dropped 11 bases, with 9 bases sitting between them. Germline assignment: CDR1 DFQATT and CDR2 SNEGSKA (reference sequence). The CDR3 spans 10 residues. Written as DNA, the CDR3 is TGCAGTGCTAGACGGGGGGCGGCTTTCTTT. This sequence encodes CSARRGAAFF.

The chain recombines TRBV11-2 with TRBJ1-2; D remains unclear. Trimming cost V 2 bases and J 4 bases, with 8 bases left between them. The CDR3 runs 13 residues. Per the germline V gene, CDR1 is SGHAT and CDR2 is FQNNGV. CDR3 DNA: TGTGCCAGCAGCTTAAACAGTTTCTATGGCTACACCTTC. Amino acids: CASSLNSFYGYTF.

The chain recombines TRBV6-6 with TRBJ2-7, with D maybe TRBD1 (5 bases). The germline V and J ends were trimmed by 2 bases and 0 bases, with 11 bases remaining between them. CDR3 length equals 15 residues. In germline, CDR1 is MNHNY, CDR2 SVGAGI (reference sequence). The CDR3 loop is CASSYPGASSYEQYV. The CDR3 DNA follows: TGTGCCAGCAGTTACCCTGGGGCCAGCTCCTACGAGCAGTACGTC.

This clone was seen only a few times. This rearrangement joins TRBV6-6 to TRBJ2-7, with D possibly matching TRBD1 (7 bases). V was trimmed by 6 bases and J by 3 bases, leaving 15 bases between them. The CDR3 totals 14 residues. Germline CDR1 is MNHNY and CDR2 is SVGAGI (reference sequence). For the CDR3, the DNA is TGTGCCAGCAGCCGAAGACAGGGAGGCTACGAGCAGTACGTC. Translation gives CASSRRQGGYEQYV.